This T cell receptor (beta chain) was observed in a study of kidney transplant recipient with SARS-CoV-2 infection. TCRdb fed the reads into MiXCR, producing one record per CDR3 protein. The data hold some 220,000 distinct CDR3 sequences, with around 26% observed a single time. This clonotype was detected many times. J was trimmed by 2 bases and V by 1 base; bases with no gene match: 5. The germline V gene has CDR1 LGHNA and CDR2 YSLEER. CDR3 size: 16 residues. The chain couples TRBV4-3 to TRBJ2-5, with 9 bases matching TRBD1. The clonotype was recovered from a young adult male patient who had COVID-19 and was a kidney transplant recipient. The T cells may partly be graft donor cells. The source material was a blood sample, sampled at baseline and on roughly day 110 from a kidney transplant recipient. CDR3 nucleotides: TGCGCCAGCAGCCAAGGGACAGGGGAGTCGCAAGAGACCCAGTACTTC. This codes for CASSQGTGESQETQYF.